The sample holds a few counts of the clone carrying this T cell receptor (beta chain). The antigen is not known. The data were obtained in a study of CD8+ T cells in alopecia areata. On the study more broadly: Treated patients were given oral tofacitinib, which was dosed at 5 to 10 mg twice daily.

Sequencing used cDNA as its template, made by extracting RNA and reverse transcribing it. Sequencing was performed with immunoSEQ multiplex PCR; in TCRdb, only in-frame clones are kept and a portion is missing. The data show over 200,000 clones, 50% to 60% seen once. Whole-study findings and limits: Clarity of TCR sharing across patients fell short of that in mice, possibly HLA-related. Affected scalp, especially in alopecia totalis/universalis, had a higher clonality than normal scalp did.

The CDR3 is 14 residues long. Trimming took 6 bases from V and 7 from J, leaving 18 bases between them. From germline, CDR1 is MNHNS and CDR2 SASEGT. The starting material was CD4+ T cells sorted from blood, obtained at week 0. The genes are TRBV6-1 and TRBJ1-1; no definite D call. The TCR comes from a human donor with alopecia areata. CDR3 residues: CASRSIIAEVEAFF. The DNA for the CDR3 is TGTGCCAGCAGGTCTATAATTGCAGAGGTTGAAGCTTTCTTT.